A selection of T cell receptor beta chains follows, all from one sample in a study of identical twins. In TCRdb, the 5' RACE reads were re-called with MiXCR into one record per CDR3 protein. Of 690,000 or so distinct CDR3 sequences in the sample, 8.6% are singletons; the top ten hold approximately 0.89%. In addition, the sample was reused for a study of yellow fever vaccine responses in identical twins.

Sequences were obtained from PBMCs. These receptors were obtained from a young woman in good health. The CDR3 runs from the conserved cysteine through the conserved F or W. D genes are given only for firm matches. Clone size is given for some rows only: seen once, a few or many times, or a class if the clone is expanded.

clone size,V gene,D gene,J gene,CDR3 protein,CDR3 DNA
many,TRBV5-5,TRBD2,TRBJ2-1,CASSFLLAGVGQFF,TGTGCCAGCAGCTTTTTACTAGCGGGGGTGGGGCAGTTCTTC
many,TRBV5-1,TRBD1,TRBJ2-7,CASRLDRGYEQYF,TGCGCCAGCAGATTAGACAGGGGCTACGAGCAGTACTTC
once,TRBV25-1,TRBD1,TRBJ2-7,CASSQWDRETYEQYF,TGTGCCAGCAGTCAGTGGGACAGGGAAACCTACGAGCAGTACTTC
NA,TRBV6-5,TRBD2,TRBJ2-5,CASSYLGLAGSQTQYF,TGTGCCAGCAGTTATCTAGGACTAGCGGGGTCACAGACCCAGTACTTC
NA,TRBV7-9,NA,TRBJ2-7,CASSHRDSYEQYF,TGTGCCAGCAGCCACCGGGACTCCTACGAGCAGTACTTC
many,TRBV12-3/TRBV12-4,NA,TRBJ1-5,CASSLGGESNQPQHF,TGTGCCAGCAGTTTAGGGGGAGAGAGCAATCAGCCCCAGCATTTT
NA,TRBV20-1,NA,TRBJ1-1,CSARESGRTNTEAFF,TGCAGTGCTAGAGAGTCTGGCCGAACGAACACTGAAGCTTTCTTT
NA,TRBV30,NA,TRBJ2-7,CAYLPGGQIYEQYF,TGTGCTTATCTCCCTGGGGGACAAATCTACGAGCAGTACTTC
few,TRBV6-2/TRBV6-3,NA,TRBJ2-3,CASSLRSGLGTDTQYF,TGTGCCAGCAGCCTCAGGAGCGGGCTCGGCACAGATACGCAGTATTTT
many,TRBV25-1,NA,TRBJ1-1,CASSRPGDIAEAFF,TGTGCCAGCAGTCGCCCAGGGGATATCGCTGAAGCTTTCTTT
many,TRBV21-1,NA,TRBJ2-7,CASSKLSRTSGSYEQYF,TGTGCCAGCAGCAAATTGTCTAGGACTAGCGGCTCCTACGAGCAGTACTTC
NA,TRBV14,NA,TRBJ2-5,CASSPTYGQGAETQYF,TGTGCCAGCAGCCCAACCTACGGCCAGGGTGCAGAGACCCAGTACTTC
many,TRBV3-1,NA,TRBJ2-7,CASSQAYAGYEQYF,TGTGCCAGCAGCCAAGCCTATGCGGGGTACGAGCAGTACTTC
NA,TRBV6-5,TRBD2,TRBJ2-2,CASSSGGRAGAGELFF,TGTGCCAGCAGTTCTGGCGGGAGGGCCGGGGCCGGGGAGCTGTTTTTT
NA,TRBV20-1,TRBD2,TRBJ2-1,CRLYSGGINEQFF,TGCAGGCTTTATAGCGGGGGGATCAATGAGCAGTTCTTC
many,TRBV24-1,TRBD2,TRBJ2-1,CATSDSAGGGNEQFF,TGTGCCACCAGTGATTCCGCGGGAGGCGGCAATGAGCAGTTCTTC
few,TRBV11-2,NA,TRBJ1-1,CASSPARLEAFF,TGTGCCAGCAGCCCCGCGAGACTTGAGGCTTTCTTT
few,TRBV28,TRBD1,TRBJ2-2,CASSLPGGTGELFF,TGTGCCAGCAGTTTGCCAGGGGGCACCGGGGAGCTGTTTTTT
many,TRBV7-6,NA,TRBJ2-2,CASSSRLVLINGGTGELFF,TGTGCCAGCAGCTCACGACTAGTTCTCATCAATGGGGGCACCGGGGAGCTGTTTTTT
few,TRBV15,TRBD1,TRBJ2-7,CATSRVGTGSNEQYF,TGTGCCACCAGCAGAGTCGGGACAGGGTCGAACGAGCAGTACTTC
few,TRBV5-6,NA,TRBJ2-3,CASSSGYPTDTQYF,TGTGCCAGCAGCTCGGGATATCCCACAGATACGCAGTATTTT
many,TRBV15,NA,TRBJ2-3,CATSRDPTSTDTQYF,TGTGCCACCAGCAGAGATCCGACTAGCACAGATACGCAGTATTTT
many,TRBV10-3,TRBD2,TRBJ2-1,CAVTGTSVGENEQFF,TGTGCCGTCACCGGGACTAGCGTTGGGGAAAATGAGCAGTTCTTC
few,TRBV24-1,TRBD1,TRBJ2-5,CATSVRGQGAKETQYF,TGTGCCACCAGTGTTCGGGGACAGGGGGCAAAAGAGACCCAGTACTTC
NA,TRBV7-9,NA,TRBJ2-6,CASSSSGFGANVLTF,TGTGCCAGCAGCTCATCAGGGTTTGGGGCCAACGTCCTGACTTTC
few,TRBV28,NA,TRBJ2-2,CASSPDRSPNTGELFF,TGTGCCAGCAGCCCCGACAGGAGTCCGAACACCGGGGAGCTGTTTTTT
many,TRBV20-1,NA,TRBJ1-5,CSASFPGPNQPQHF,TGCAGTGCTAGTTTCCCGGGACCTAATCAGCCCCAGCATTTT
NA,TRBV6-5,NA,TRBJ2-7,CASSHPASGTGPYEQYF,TGTGCCAGCAGTCACCCGGCTAGCGGGACAGGGCCCTACGAGCAGTACTTC
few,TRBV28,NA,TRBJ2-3,CASSSPELKTDTQYF,TGTGCCAGCAGTTCGCCGGAACTGAAAACAGATACGCAGTATTTT
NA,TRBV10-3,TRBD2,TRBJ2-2,CAIRKGLAGGVNTGELFF,TGTGCCATCAGGAAGGGACTAGCGGGGGGAGTGAACACCGGGGAGCTGTTTTTT
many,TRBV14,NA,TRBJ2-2,CASSPQQSWGAGELFF,TGTGCCAGCAGCCCCCAACAGTCCTGGGGTGCCGGGGAGCTGTTTTTT
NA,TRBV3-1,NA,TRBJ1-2,CASSQTAYGYTF,TGTGCCAGCAGCCAGACGGCCTATGGCTACACCTTC
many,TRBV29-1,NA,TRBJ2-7,CSAVGLDTSYEQYF,TGCAGCGCTGTGGGGTTGGACACTTCCTACGAGCAGTACTTC
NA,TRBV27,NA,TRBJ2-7,CASSTRGDEQYF,TGTGCCAGCAGCACCCGGGGCGACGAGCAGTACTTC
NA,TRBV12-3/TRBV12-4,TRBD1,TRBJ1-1,CASREGQGGWSTEAFF,TGTGCCAGCAGAGAAGGACAGGGCGGGTGGAGCACTGAAGCTTTCTTT
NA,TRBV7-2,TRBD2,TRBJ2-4,CASSRTSGGSKNIQYF,TGTGCCAGCAGCCGGACTAGCGGGGGGTCCAAAAACATTCAGTACTTC
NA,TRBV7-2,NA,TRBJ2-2,CASSSLALGGELFF,TGTGCCAGCAGCTCCCTCGCGCTAGGCGGGGAGCTGTTTTTT
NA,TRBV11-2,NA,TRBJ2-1,CASSLGLVMDEQFF,TGTGCCAGCAGCTTAGGGCTAGTTATGGATGAGCAGTTCTTC
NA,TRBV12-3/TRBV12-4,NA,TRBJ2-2,CASSFSAGGELFF,TGTGCCAGCAGTTTTTCCGCTGGCGGGGAGCTGTTTTTT
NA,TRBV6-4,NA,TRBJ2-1,CASSDPPYNEQFF,TGTGCCAGCAGTGACCCCCCCTACAATGAGCAGTTCTTC
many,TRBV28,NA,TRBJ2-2,CASSLGRGGTGELFF,TGTGCCAGCAGTTTGGGTAGGGGAGGCACCGGGGAGCTGTTTTTT
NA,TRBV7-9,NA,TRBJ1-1,CASSLGRGGAFF,TGTGCCAGCAGCTTAGGTCGCGGGGGAGCTTTCTTT
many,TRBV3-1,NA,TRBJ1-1,CASSQDYGTEAFF,TGTGCCAGCAGCCAAGACTATGGAACTGAAGCTTTCTTT
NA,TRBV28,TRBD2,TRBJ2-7,CASSPSGRTLYEQYF,TGTGCCAGCAGCCCCAGCGGGAGGACCCTCTACGAGCAGTACTTC
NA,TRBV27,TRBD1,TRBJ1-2,CASSSVTGGNYGYTF,TGTGCCAGCAGTTCTGTGACAGGGGGCAACTATGGCTACACCTTC
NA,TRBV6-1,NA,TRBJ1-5,CASRAPGLEDQPQHF,TGTGCCAGCAGGGCCCCAGGGTTGGAGGATCAGCCCCAGCATTTT
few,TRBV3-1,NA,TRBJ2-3,CASSQIPGGAGAGAGTDTQYF,TGTGCCAGCAGCCAAATCCCAGGGGGCGCGGGCGCGGGAGCGGGGACAGATACGCAGTATTTT
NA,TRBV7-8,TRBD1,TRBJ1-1,CASSSDTGGEAFF,TGTGCCAGCAGCTCAGATACAGGGGGAGAAGCTTTCTTT
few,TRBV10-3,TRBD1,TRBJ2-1,CAIRTRTGEDNEQFF,TGTGCCATCAGAACCCGGACAGGAGAGGACAATGAGCAGTTCTTC
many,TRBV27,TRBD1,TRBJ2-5,CATGQDEETQYF,TGTGCCACCGGACAGGACGAAGAGACCCAGTACTTC
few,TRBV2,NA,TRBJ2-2,CASSDYREGSGELFF,TGTGCCAGCAGTGATTACAGGGAAGGGTCCGGGGAGCTGTTTTTT